The sequence of this T cell receptor beta chain was determined in a study of T cells in Graves' hyperthyroidism and ophthalmopathy. RNA transcripts served as the template for amplifying TCR beta CDR3 regions. The HTBI primer set was used in a first-round RT-PCR of the TCR CDR3. One entry per CDR3 protein results from TCRdb running MiXCR on the multiplex PCR reads. The sample records hundreds of thousands of distinct CDR3 sequences, 35% to 55% being singletons. In regard to this clonotype: A much larger clone sits a single nucleotide away, making a read error possible.

Over 18 months, lack of ophthalmopathy progression marked Graves' hyperthyroidism as stable. Uncontrolled infection, other autoimmune disease, pregnancy and lactation each barred patients from inclusion. Based on clinical symptoms, serum thyroxine and TRAb, thyroid ultrasound and orbital computed tomography, diagnoses were reached. The CDR3 is 14 amino acids. Germline CDR1 is ENHRY and CDR2 is SYGVKD. Sequenced: peripheral blood or thyroid tissue (not recorded which). The TCR comes from a woman between 18 and 30 years old with Graves' hyperthyroidism. The V call is TRBV10-3, the J call TRBJ2-7; the D gene is possibly TRBD2 (6 bases). Gene TRBJ2-1 matches the end of the DNA better, so the J call may be wrong. CDR3 coding DNA: TGTGCCATCAGGGCGGGACCGGCTTCCTACGAGCAGTTCTTC. As protein: CAIRAGPASYEQFF.